The subject of this entry is one TCR beta chain. Its antigen is undetermined. This specimen comes from a study of beta chain features in type 1 diabetes. Study-level points and caveats: TCRB CDR3s from Type 1 diabetes patients were moderately but significantly shorter in all four CD4+ subsets.

Reverse transcribing all isolated RNA meant expressed TCRB transcripts were sequenced. Produced via immunoSEQ multiplex PCR; TCRdb's table is partial and in-frame only. Of some 350,000 clones listed, roughly 12% are singletons. This receptor was taken from a woman aged 18 to 35 with type 1 diabetes. Sample: naive CD4+ T cells from blood.

CDR3 sequence (DNA): TGCGCCAGCAGCTTGGTTGCAGCAGGGAACTATGGCTACACCTTC. This encodes CASSLVAAGNYGYTF. The rearrangement joins TRBV5-1 to TRBJ1-2; weak D call: TRBD1 (5 bases). V lost 0 bases, J lost 2 bases, and 11 bases lay in between. The germline gives CDR1 SGHRS, CDR2 YFSETQ. The CDR3 consists of 15 residues.